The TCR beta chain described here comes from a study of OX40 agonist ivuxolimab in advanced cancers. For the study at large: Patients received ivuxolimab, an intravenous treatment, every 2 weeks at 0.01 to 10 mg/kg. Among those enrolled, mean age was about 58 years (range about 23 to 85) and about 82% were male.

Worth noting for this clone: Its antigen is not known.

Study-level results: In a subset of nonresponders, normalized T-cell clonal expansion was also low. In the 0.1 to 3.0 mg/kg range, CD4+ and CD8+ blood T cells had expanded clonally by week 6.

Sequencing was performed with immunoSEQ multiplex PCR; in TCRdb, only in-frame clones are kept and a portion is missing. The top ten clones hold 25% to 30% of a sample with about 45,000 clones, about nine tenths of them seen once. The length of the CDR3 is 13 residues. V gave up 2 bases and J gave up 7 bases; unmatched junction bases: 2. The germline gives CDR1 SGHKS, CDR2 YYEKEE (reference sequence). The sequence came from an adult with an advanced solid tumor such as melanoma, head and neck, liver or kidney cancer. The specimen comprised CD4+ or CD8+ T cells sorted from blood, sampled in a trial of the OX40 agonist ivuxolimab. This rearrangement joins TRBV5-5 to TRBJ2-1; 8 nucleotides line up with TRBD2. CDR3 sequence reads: CASSFREGNEQFF. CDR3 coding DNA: TGTGCCAGCAGCTTCCGGGAGGGTAATGAGCAGTTCTTC.